Listed below are T cell receptor beta chains from one sample, sequenced in a study of T cells in Graves' hyperthyroidism and ophthalmopathy. Using its own MiXCR run on the multiplex PCR reads, TCRdb lists one record per CDR3 protein. The table has about 640,000 distinct CDR3 sequences, around 21% seen once. Material for sequencing was blood. All receptors derive from a man under 40 with Graves' ophthalmopathy. Both conserved end residues are part of each CDR3. The order of the fields is CDR3 protein, CDR3 DNA, J gene, V gene, D gene, clone size. A D gene is named only where the DNA matches it firmly. A row's size may be missing; if present it is once, few, many or a size class.

CASKVGGGDQPQHF	TGTGCCAGTAAGGTTGGGGGCGGCGATCAGCCCCAGCATTTT	TRBJ1-5	TRBV19	-	few
CASSRPQALANPDTQYF	TGTGCCAGCTCACGACCACAGGCCCTAGCCAATCCAGATACGCAGTATTTT	TRBJ2-3	TRBV18	-	-
CASLSRTGGSGELFF	TGTGCCAGCCTTAGTAGGACAGGGGGCTCAGGGGAGCTGTTTTTT	TRBJ2-2	TRBV11-2	TRBD1	many
CASSPAGLAGANTGELFF	TGTGCCAGCAGCCCGGCGGGACTAGCGGGAGCGAACACCGGGGAGCTGTTTTTT	TRBJ2-2	TRBV11-2	TRBD2	-
CSARDYRQRMNTEAFF	TGCAGTGCTAGAGATTACCGACAGAGGATGAACACTGAAGCTTTCTTT	TRBJ1-1	TRBV20-1	-	many
CASTFSLPGPYSYEQYF	TGTGCCAGCACTTTCTCTTTACCGGGACCTTACTCCTACGAGCAGTACTTC	TRBJ2-7	TRBV28	-	many
CALRAGVCEQYF	TGCGCCCTTCGGGCGGGAGTTTGTGAGCAGTACTTC	TRBJ2-7	TRBV10-1	TRBD2	-
CASSQGNRGEAFF	TGTGCCAGCAGCCAAGGAAACAGGGGGGAAGCTTTCTTT	TRBJ1-1	TRBV3-1	TRBD1	many
CASNGVVTEAFF	TGTGCCAGCAATGGGGTTGTCACTGAAGCTTTCTTT	TRBJ1-1	TRBV2	-	few
CASKIAEAFF	TGTGCCAGCAAGATCGCTGAAGCTTTCTTT	TRBJ1-1	TRBV2	-	many
CASSPALRQKLFF	TGTGCCAGCAGCCCGGCCCTAAGACAAAAACTGTTTTTT	TRBJ1-4	TRBV7-2	-	many
CASSVFGLAGSTDTQYF	TGTGCCAGCAGCGTATTCGGACTAGCGGGAAGCACAGATACGCAGTATTTT	TRBJ2-3	TRBV9	TRBD2	few
CASSEEGASGNQPQHF	TGCGCCAGCAGTGAAGAGGGGGCGAGTGGCAATCAGCCCCAGCATTTT	TRBJ1-5	TRBV10-2	TRBD1	-
CASSPGPDYGYTF	TGTGCCAGCAGTCCCGGCCCAGACTATGGCTACACCTTC	TRBJ1-2	TRBV6-4	-	-
CAWSTPTRFVYEQYF	TGTGCCTGGAGTACTCCGACTAGATTCGTCTACGAGCAGTACTTC	TRBJ2-7	TRBV30	-	many
CASSLFGLAGSDTQYF	TGTGCCAGCAGCTTATTCGGGCTAGCGGGATCAGATACGCAGTATTTT	TRBJ2-3	TRBV7-9	TRBD2	many
CASSESETSGFSTDTQYF	TGCGCCAGCAGTGAGTCGGAGACTAGCGGATTTAGCACAGATACGCAGTATTTT	TRBJ2-3	TRBV10-2	TRBD2	few
CAISPDSYEQYF	TGTGCCATCAGCCCCGACTCCTACGAGCAGTACTTC	TRBJ2-7	TRBV10-3	-	few
CASSTRTGVRQPQHF	TGTGCCAGTAGTACCCGGACAGGGGTGCGTCAGCCCCAGCATTTT	TRBJ1-5	TRBV19	TRBD1	-
CASSEGGGPNEQFF	TGTGCCAGCAGCGAAGGGGGAGGTCCCAATGAGCAGTTCTTC	TRBJ2-1	TRBV5-1	-	-
CASTKGGSLNYGYTF	TGTGCCAGCACGAAGGGAGGTAGCCTTAACTATGGCTACACCTTC	TRBJ1-2	TRBV6-2/TRBV6-3	-	few
CASSLVPSGIPETQYF	TGTGCCAGCAGCTTAGTTCCTAGCGGGATCCCAGAGACCCAGTACTTC	TRBJ2-5	TRBV7-8	TRBD2	-
CAWSSTGATDTQYF	TGTGCCTGGAGCTCAACAGGGGCCACAGATACGCAGTATTTT	TRBJ2-3	TRBV30	TRBD1	-
CASSEMRAADTQYF	TGTGCCAGCAGTGAGATGCGGGCGGCAGATACGCAGTATTTT	TRBJ2-3	TRBV25-1	-	-
CASSTPETGPNSPLHF	TGTGCCAGCAGTACACCGGAGACAGGGCCCAATTCACCCCTCCACTTT	TRBJ1-6	TRBV28	TRBD1	-
CASSEGTVLISGANVLTF	TGTGCCAGCAGTGAGGGGACAGTTTTAATCTCTGGGGCCAACGTCCTGACTTTC	TRBJ2-6	TRBV6-1	TRBD1	-
CASGPQGAKETQYF	TGCGCCAGCGGACCCCAGGGGGCAAAAGAGACCCAGTACTTC	TRBJ2-5	TRBV5-1	TRBD1	-
CASSSRPRDRFDTQYF	TGTGCCAGCAGTTCGCGACCCCGGGACAGGTTTGATACGCAGTATTTT	TRBJ2-3	TRBV27	TRBD1	many
CASSPRPAPYEQYF	TGTGCCAGCAGCCCCCGACCAGCGCCCTACGAGCAGTACTTC	TRBJ2-7	TRBV7-2	-	-
CASSIPGTDSNQPQHF	TGTGCCAGTAGTATCCCCGGGACAGATAGCAATCAGCCCCAGCATTTT	TRBJ1-5	TRBV19	TRBD1	-
CSARGEGAGGYTF	TGCAGTGCTAGGGGGGAGGGGGCAGGTGGCTACACCTTC	TRBJ1-2	TRBV20-1	TRBD1	few
CASSGRSGADTEAFF	TGTGCCAGCAGTGGCCGATCGGGGGCGGACACTGAAGCTTTCTTT	TRBJ1-1	TRBV12-3/TRBV12-4	-	many
CASSGREGTYEESGELFF	TGTGCCAGCAGTGGAAGGGAAGGGACTTATGAGGAATCCGGGGAGCTGTTTTTT	TRBJ2-2	TRBV2	-	-
CASSSQGLNEQFF	TGTGCCAGCAGTTCGCAGGGGTTAAATGAGCAGTTCTTC	TRBJ2-1	TRBV28	-	many
CASSRDPGLSTDTQYF	TGTGCCAGCAGCCGCGACCCGGGACTCAGCACAGATACGCAGTATTTT	TRBJ2-3	TRBV5-5	-	few
CASSSWDRGPNTEAFF	TGTGCCAGCAGTTCCTGGGACAGGGGCCCGAACACTGAAGCTTTCTTT	TRBJ1-1	TRBV28	TRBD1	many
CASSPRGERGKSPLHF	TGTGCCAGCAGCCCTCGTGGCGAGAGGGGCAAATCACCCCTCCACTTT	TRBJ1-6	TRBV7-2	-	once
CAISESRRGLETQYF	TGTGCCATCAGTGAGTCGAGGAGGGGGCTAGAGACCCAGTACTTC	TRBJ2-5	TRBV10-3	-	-
CASSYAGTNEQFF	TGTGCCAGCAGTTACGCAGGTACCAATGAGCAGTTCTTC	TRBJ2-1	TRBV6-6	-	few
CASSQLPTAQDTQYF	TGTGCCAGCAGCCAACTTCCGACGGCGCAAGATACGCAGTATTTT	TRBJ2-3	TRBV3-1	-	many
CATSPGQSNTEAFF	TGTGCCACCTCTCCGGGACAGTCGAACACTGAAGCTTTCTTT	TRBJ1-1	TRBV12-3/TRBV12-4	TRBD1	few
CAISVDGYEQYF	TGTGCCATCAGTGTTGACGGCTACGAGCAGTACTTC	TRBJ2-7	TRBV10-3	-	many
CAWSVLGEKLFF	TGTGCCTGGAGTGTATTAGGCGAAAAACTGTTTTTT	TRBJ1-4	TRBV30	-	many
CSVLGWTAQNTEAFF	TGCAGCGTATTGGGGTGGACGGCTCAGAACACTGAAGCTTTCTTT	TRBJ1-1	TRBV29-1	-	-
CASSLGWEGMTQYF	TGTGCCAGCAGTTTGGGCTGGGAGGGGATGACCCAGTACTTC	TRBJ2-5	TRBV28	TRBD2	-
CSARDPGVQNTEAFF	TGCAGTGCTAGAGATCCGGGCGTTCAGAACACTGAAGCTTTCTTT	TRBJ1-1	TRBV20-1	-	-
CASSLKARAAGELFF	TGCGCCAGCAGCTTGAAGGCCAGGGCCGCCGGGGAGCTGTTTTTT	TRBJ2-2	TRBV5-1	-	few
CASSLTGGFETQYF	TGTGCCAGCAGTTTGACAGGGGGCTTTGAGACCCAGTACTTC	TRBJ2-5	TRBV27	TRBD1	-